This record covers a single TCR beta chain. The data stem from a study of T-cell memory formation after mild COVID-19. TCRdb processed the 5' RACE reads anew with MiXCR; each CDR3 protein has one entry. The sample consists of 300,000 to 400,000 distinct CDR3 sequences, over 25% of them appearing once. This CDR3 spans 13 amino acids. The V gene's germline CDR1 is KGHSH and CDR2 LQKENI. V dropped 7 bases and J dropped 5 bases, with 12 bases sitting between them. Sample: PBMCs or a T cell subset sorted from them (not recorded which). The chain has TRBV18 and TRBJ2-1, with D possibly matching TRBD2 (5 bases). This clonotype was obtained from an adult woman who had mild COVID-19 (a few samples of this study predate the infection). Cell type and time point are not known. This CDR3 is CASFREGHNEQFF. In DNA form, the CDR3 reads TGTGCCAGCTTCCGGGAAGGCCACAATGAGCAGTTCTTC.